These 12 T cell receptor beta chains came from one sample sequenced in a study of blood T cell repertoires in COVID-19. TCRdb keeps only in-frame clones here, not all; method: immunoSEQ multiplex PCR. The sample includes around 80,000 clones, under 85% of them seen just once. Material for sequencing was peripheral blood. The receptors were sampled from a human donor in a cohort sampled during active COVID-19.

The chain has TRBV11-1 and TRBJ2-2, with D possibly being TRBD1 (6 bases). CDR1 and CDR2 from the germline V gene are SGHAT and FQDESV (reference sequence). The CDR3 loop spans 16 amino acids. V lost 5 bases and J lost 3, with 16 bases in between. Written as DNA, the CDR3 is TGTGCCAGCAGCAAGAGGGGGTTGACCCACACCGGGGAGCTGTTTTTT. Translation gives CASSKRGLTHTGELFF.

V is TRBV7-8 and J is TRBJ1-5, with D perhaps matching TRBD1 (5 bases). Germline CDR1 reads SGHVS; CDR2 reads FQNEAQ. This CDR3 contains 17 residues. The V and J ends lost 1 base and 1 base respectively, with 14 bases between them. The CDR3 DNA reads TGTGCCAGCAGCTTAGGAGTGGGGGGAGGGAGCAATCAGCCCCAGCATTTT. Protein product: CASSLGVGGGSNQPQHF.

V usage is TRBV19 and J usage is TRBJ1-2; 9 nucleotides line up with TRBD1. Germline values: CDR1 LNHDA, CDR2 SQIVND (reference sequence). The CDR3 totals 15 residues. V dropped 7 bases and J dropped 8; count of bases not matched to a gene: 14. CDR3 bases: TGTGCCAGTAATAGAGCGGCACAGGGGGCGGGGGGCTACACCTTC. Protein product: CASNRAAQGAGGYTF.

This chain uses TRBV3-1 (or the pseudogene TRBV3-2) with TRBJ2-7, with 9 bases aligning to TRBD1. This CDR3 has 14 amino acids. Germline assignment: CDR1 LGHDT and CDR2 YNNKEL (reference sequence). After removal of 6 bases from V and 3 bases from J, the junction contained 6 bases not matched to a gene. This CDR3 is CASRPGTGRYEQYF. CDR3 nucleotides: TGTGCCAGCAGACCCGGGACAGGGCGCTACGAGCAGTACTTC.

The genes are TRBV13 and TRBJ1-1; D may be TRBD1 (6 bases). CDR3 length equals 16 residues. V lost 1 base and J 2 bases, leaving 14 bases between the germline ends. CDR1 PRHDT and CDR2 FYEKMQ come from the germline V gene (reference sequence). The CDR3 protein is CASSLVPGGANTEAFF. The CDR3 coding sequence is TGTGCCAGCAGCTTAGTACCTGGGGGCGCTAACACTGAAGCTTTCTTT. Filled out from reference TRBV13 and TRBJ1-1, the complete variable domain reads AAGVIQSPRHLIKEKRETATLKCYPIPRHDTVYWYQQGPGQDPQFLISFYEKMQSDKGSIPDRFSAQQFSDYHSELNMSSLELGDSALYFCASSLVPGGANTEAFFGQGTRLTVV.

The genes are TRBV27 and TRBJ2-2; 7 bases are a match to TRBD1. The CDR3 spans 15 residues. With V trimmed by 5 bases and J by 1 base, 4 bases remained unmatched. Germline values: CDR1 MNHEY, CDR2 SMNVEV (reference sequence). As DNA, the CDR3 is TGTGCCAGCAGTAAGACAGGGTTGAACACCGGGGAGCTGTTTTTT. Translated: CASSKTGLNTGELFF.

J is TRBJ1-2 and V is TRBV2, with TRBD1 matching 7 bases. Germline values: CDR1 SNHLY, CDR2 FYNNEI. The CDR3 covers 13 residues. The trim removed 5 bases at V and 3 bases at J, leaving 3 bases unmatched. Here the CDR3 reads CASSTGADYGYTF. CDR3 sequence (DNA): TGTGCCAGCAGTACAGGGGCGGACTATGGCTACACCTTC.

V and J are TRBV27 and TRBJ1-3; tentatively, D is TRBD1 (6 bases). V was trimmed by 5 bases and J by 0 bases, leaving 14 bases between them. This CDR3 spans 16 amino acids. Germline CDR1 and CDR2: MNHEY and SMNVEV (reference sequence). The CDR3 protein is CASSPGAFPSGNTIYF. In DNA form, the CDR3 reads TGTGCCAGCAGTCCAGGGGCCTTCCCCTCTGGAAACACCATATATTTT.

CDR3 residues: CASSVEQGVADTQYF. The CDR3 nucleotides are TGTGCCAGCAGCGTGGAACAGGGGGTGGCAGATACGCAGTATTTT. The V and J genes are TRBV9 and TRBJ2-3, with TRBD1 matching 8 bases. The CDR3 is 15 amino acids. V was clipped by 2 bases and J by 4 bases; unmatched bases: 6. In germline, CDR1 is SGDLS, CDR2 YYNGEE.

The rearrangement joins TRBV5-6 to TRBJ2-3; D unclear. CDR3 length equals 15 residues. V was trimmed by 0 bases and J by 0 bases, leaving 8 bases between them. CDR1 is SGHDT and CDR2 is YYEEEE in the germline V gene. The CDR3 DNA follows: TGTGCCAGCAGCTTGGTAGTAACTAGCACAGATACGCAGTATTTT. Translation gives CASSLVVTSTDTQYF. Drawing the rest from reference TRBV5-6 and TRBJ2-3, the complete variable domain is DAGVTQSPTHLIKTRGQQVTLRCSPKSGHDTVSWYQQALGQGPQFIFQYYEEEERQRGNFPDRFSGHQFPNYSSELNVNALLLGDSALYLCASSLVVTSTDTQYFGPGTRLTVL.

This clone has more than one count but fewer than ten. V and J are TRBV6-6 and TRBJ2-3; weak D call: TRBD2 (6 bases). CDR1 MNHNY and CDR2 SVGAGI come from the germline V gene (reference sequence). This CDR3 is built from 16 residues. The V gene lost 8 bases and the J gene lost 6 bases, with 24 bases spanning the gap. CDR3 nucleotide sequence: TGTGCCAGCCGAACTCGGGTAGCGGCCGCGTCGGATACGCAGTATTTT. It specifies CASRTRVAAASDTQYF.

The rearrangement uses TRBV19 and TRBJ2-2, with D perhaps TRBD1 (6 bases). The CDR3 spans 14 residues. Trimming stripped 5 bases from V and 6 bases from J, with 13 bases between. CDR1 is LNHDA, CDR2 SQIVND, per germline (reference sequence). CDR3 nucleotides: TGTGCCAGTAGTTTACAGGGAGAAGCCGGGGAGCTGTTTTTT. This translates into CASSLQGEAGELFF.